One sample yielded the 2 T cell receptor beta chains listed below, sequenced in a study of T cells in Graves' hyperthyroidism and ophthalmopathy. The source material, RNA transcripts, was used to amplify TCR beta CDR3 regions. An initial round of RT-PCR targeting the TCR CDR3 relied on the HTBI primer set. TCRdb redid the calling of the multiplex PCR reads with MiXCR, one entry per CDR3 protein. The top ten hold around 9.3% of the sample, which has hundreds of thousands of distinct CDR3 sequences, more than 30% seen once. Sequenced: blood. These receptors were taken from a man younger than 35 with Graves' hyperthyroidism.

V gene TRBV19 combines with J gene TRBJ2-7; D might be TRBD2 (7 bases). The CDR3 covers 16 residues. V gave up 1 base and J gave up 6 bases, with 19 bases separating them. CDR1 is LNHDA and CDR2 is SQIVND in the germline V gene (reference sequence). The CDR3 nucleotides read TGTGCCAGTAGTATAGGACGGGGGGCAGGGATCGGCGAGCAGTACTTC. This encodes CASSIGRGAGIGEQYF.

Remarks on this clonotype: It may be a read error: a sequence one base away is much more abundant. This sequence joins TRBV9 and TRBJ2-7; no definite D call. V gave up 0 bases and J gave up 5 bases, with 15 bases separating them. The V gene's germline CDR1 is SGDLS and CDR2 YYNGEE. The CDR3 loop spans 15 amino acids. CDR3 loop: CASSVGSRSTNEQYF. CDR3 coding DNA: TGTGCCAGCAGCGTAGGTAGCAGGAGTACCAACGAGCAGTACTTC.